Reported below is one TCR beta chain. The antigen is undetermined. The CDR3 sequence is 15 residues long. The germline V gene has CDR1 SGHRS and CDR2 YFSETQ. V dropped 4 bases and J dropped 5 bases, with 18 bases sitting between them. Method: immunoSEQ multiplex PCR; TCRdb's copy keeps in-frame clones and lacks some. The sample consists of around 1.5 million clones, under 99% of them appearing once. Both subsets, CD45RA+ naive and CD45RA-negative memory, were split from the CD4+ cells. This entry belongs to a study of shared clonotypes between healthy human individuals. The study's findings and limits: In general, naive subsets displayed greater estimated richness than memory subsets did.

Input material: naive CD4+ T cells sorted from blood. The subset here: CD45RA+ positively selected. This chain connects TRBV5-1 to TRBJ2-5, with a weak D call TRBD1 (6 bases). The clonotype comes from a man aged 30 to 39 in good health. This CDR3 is CASSPGRGTGETQYF. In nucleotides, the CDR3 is TGCGCCAGCAGCCCGGGAAGGGGGACGGGGGAGACCCAGTACTTC.